The clone carrying this TCR beta chain is a singleton in its sample. The junction does not match germline at one end; this may be a read error. A diagnosis was made from clinical symptoms together with serum thyroxine, TRAb, thyroid ultrasound and orbital computed tomography. This CDR3 spans 9 amino acids. In germline, CDR1 is SQVTM, CDR2 ANQGSEA. These data belong to a study of Graves' ophthalmopathy and Graves' hyperthyroidism. Amplification targeted the TCR beta CDR3 regions, with RNA transcripts as the source material. Investigators did first-round RT-PCR with HTBI primers, then second-round multiplex PCR. TCRdb re-called the multiplex PCR reads with MiXCR, one entry per CDR3 protein. The sample shows approximately 700,000 distinct CDR3 sequences, 40% of them seen only once.

This TCR derives from an adult man with Graves' ophthalmopathy. J is TRBJ2-5 and V is TRBV29-1; D remains ambiguous. Specimen: peripheral blood. CDR3 protein: CSVVDSQNF. The CDR3 DNA reads TGCAGCGTTGTAGATAGTCAGAACTTC.